A single T cell receptor beta chain is shown here with its context. This sample is drawn from a study of shared clonotypes between healthy human individuals. In the study overall: CD4 naive cells filled three plates per donor, CD4 memory three, CD8 naive two and CD8 memory one.

At deep level, the assay was performed. Per the study methods: Because ImmunoSEQ provided only junction sequences with no quality scores, the filtering differed. Sequencing was performed with immunoSEQ multiplex PCR; in TCRdb, only in-frame clones are kept and a portion is missing. That table is the source of V, J and clone size, and D and trimming were worked out from the DNA. Among roughly 2.5 million clones, around nine tenths were seen once, and the ten largest hold roughly 0.13%. In germline, CDR1 is SGHAT, CDR2 FQDESV (reference sequence). CDR3 length: 13 residues. Between the trimmed V and J ends, which lost 5 bases and 1 base, there was a span of 8 bases. Division of CD4+ cells produced a CD45RA+ naive subset and a CD45RA-negative memory subset.

The sequenced sample consisted of naive CD4+ T cells sorted from blood. The subset denotes: CD45RA+ positively selected. V is TRBV11-1 and J is TRBJ1-2, with D tentatively TRBD1 (6 bases). This clonotype was sampled from a man aged 18 to 35 in good health. The CDR3 loop reads CASSPDSNYGYTF. In DNA, the CDR3 is TGTGCCAGCAGCCCGGACAGTAACTATGGCTACACCTTC.